These 19 T cell receptor beta chains came from one sample sequenced in a study of blood T cells in healthy people across ages. Using a J-beta primer mix together with a sample-barcoded 5' primer, a second PCR was run for roughly 6 to 12 cycles. MiXCR, applied by TCRdb to the 5' RACE reads, yields one record per CDR3 protein. The data show about 640,000 distinct CDR3 sequences, about 30% seen once. Sequences were obtained from blood. These receptor sequences come from a woman older than 75 in good health.

This clonotype was recorded many times. V gene TRBV15 combines with J gene TRBJ2-3; the D gene could be TRBD1 or TRBD2 (6 bases each). In germline, CDR1 is LNHNV, CDR2 YYDKDF (reference sequence). Deletions cut 2 bases from V and 4 bases from J, with 16 bases between. The CDR3 runs to 16 residues. The chain's CDR3 is CATSRRSEGVADTQYF. The CDR3 nucleotides are TGTGCCACCAGCAGAAGATCGGAGGGGGTCGCAGATACGCAGTATTTT.

This clonotype showed up just a few times. V is TRBV21-1 and J is TRBJ2-1; the table assigns TRBD2, which was not confirmed against the DNA. TRBV21-1 is a pseudogene. The CDR3 extends over 15 amino acids. DNA of the CDR3: TGTGCCAGCAGCGAGTCCCCCCGCTCCTACAATGAGCAGTTCTTC. Its protein is CASSESPRSYNEQFF.

Concerning this clonotype: This clone may be a read error of a much larger clone one base away. The rearrangement links TRBV12-3 or TRBV12-4 to TRBJ1-2; D remains unclear. There are 15 residues in the CDR3. The CDR3 loop is CASSLRRAPNYGHTF. The CDR3, as DNA: TGTGCCAGCAGTCTCAGACGCGCGCCTAACTATGGCCACACCTTC.

The gene calls are TRBV4-1 and TRBJ2-4; D is unclear. V lost 0 bases and J 15 bases, leaving 18 bases between the germline ends. CDR1 is MGHRA, CDR2 YSYEKL, per germline. This CDR3 is built from 14 residues. The CDR3, as DNA: TGCGCCAGCAGCCAAGATCGCGGTAACTCGTTGTGGTACTTC. This codes for CASSQDRGNSLWYF.

This clonotype was seen repeatedly, ten times or more. The rearrangement joins TRBV20-1 to TRBJ2-1, with 14 bases that match TRBD2. This CDR3 region has 13 residues. Trimming cost V 5 bases and J 10 bases; bases outside gene matches: 4. Germline CDR1 reads DFQATT; CDR2 reads SNEGSKA (reference sequence). The CDR3 DNA follows: TGCAGTGCTGGGTGGACTAGCGGGGGGGAGCAGTTCTTC. Protein: CSAGWTSGGEQFF.

This clonotype was seen a few times. The chain has TRBV7-2 and TRBJ1-4; D is perhaps TRBD1 (5 bases). The germline V gene encodes CDR1 SGHTA and CDR2 FQGNSA. Deletions cut 4 bases from V and 6 bases from J, with 15 bases between. The CDR3 is 15 amino acids. CDR3 region: CASSYAGARDEKLFF. CDR3 coding DNA: TGTGCCAGCAGCTACGCCGGGGCCCGAGATGAAAAACTGTTTTTT.

The CDR3 region is CASSYSKGGTATLYGYTF. CDR3 DNA sequence: TGTGCCAGCAGTTACTCCAAGGGGGGGACAGCCACCCTCTATGGCTACACCTTC. V usage is TRBV6-5 and J usage is TRBJ1-2, with 7 bases fitting TRBD1. The CDR3 loop spans 18 amino acids. Trimming took 0 bases from V and 4 from J; bases not matched to a gene: 14. Germline CDR1 reads MNHEY; CDR2 reads SVGAGI.

This clonotype was counted at least ten times. This rearrangement joins TRBV30 to TRBJ1-6, with D unresolved. CDR1 and CDR2 (germline): GTSNPN, SVGIG (reference sequence). Trimming stripped 4 bases from V and 6 bases from J, with 13 bases between. The CDR3 is 14 amino acids. CDR3 bases: TGTGCCTGGAATCTGATCAGTCCTAATTCACCCCTCCACTTT. This translates into CAWNLISPNSPLHF.

This chain's CDR3 is CAWSATGTGRDEQYF. In DNA, the CDR3 is TGTGCCTGGAGTGCTACCGGGACAGGGAGGGATGAGCAGTACTTC. The gene calls are TRBV30 and TRBJ2-7, with 9 bases fitting TRBD1. Germline CDR1 reads GTSNPN; CDR2 reads SVGIG (reference sequence). V was pared by 1 base and J by 7 bases, with 11 bases of the junction left unmatched. The CDR3 length is 15 residues.

With respect to this clonotype: This may be a read error, as it is one base from a much larger clone. The rearrangement joins TRBV20-1 to TRBJ2-5, with D possibly being TRBD1 (7 bases). CDR3 length: 16 amino acids. CDR1 DFQATT and CDR2 SNEGSKA come from the germline V gene (reference sequence). CDR3 residues: CSARDPRGAFQETRYF. In nucleotides, the CDR3 is TGCAGTGCTAGAGATCCCAGGGGGGCATTCCAAGAGACCCGGTACTTC.

This clonotype was counted only a few times. This chain links TRBV29-1 with TRBJ1-1, with D uncertain. Germline V lookup: CDR1 SQVTM, CDR2 ANQGSEA. The CDR3 contains 11 residues. Trimming left V 4 bases short and J 0 bases short, with 3 bases between. The CDR3: CSVALNTEAFF. In DNA form, the CDR3 reads TGCAGCGTTGCGCTGAACACTGAAGCTTTCTTT.

The sample holds a few counts of this clonotype. Given a much more abundant clone one base away, this may be a read error. The chain recombines TRBV12-3 or TRBV12-4 with TRBJ2-3, with a possible D match to TRBD2 (7 bases). This CDR3 comprises 15 residues. Trimming took 6 bases from V and 4 from J, leaving 17 bases between them. In nucleotides, the CDR3 is TGTGCCAGCAGCGCGACTAGAGGGGGGGCAGATACGCAGTATTTT. Translation gives CASSATRGGADTQYF.

The chain recombines TRBV7-2 with TRBJ1-4; D not certain. The CDR3 is 13 amino acids. V dropped 2 bases and J dropped 0 bases, with 1 base sitting between them. Germline CDR1 is SGHTA and CDR2 is FQGNSA. The CDR3 DNA sequence: TGTGCCAGCAGCTTATCAACTAATGAAAAACTGTTTTTT. It is translated as CASSLSTNEKLFF.

The chain uses TRBV5-1 and TRBJ2-5, with D possibly called TRBD1 or TRBD2 (6 bases each). The CDR3 totals 16 residues. V shed 0 bases and J shed 4 bases, with 16 bases lying between them. Germline CDR1 is SGHRS and CDR2 is YFSETQ. The CDR3 DNA reads as TGCGCCAGCAGCTTGGCAAGGGGGGCCGTACGAGAGACCCAGTACTTC. This translates into CASSLARGAVRETQYF.

This clonotype has more than one count but fewer than ten. A much more abundant neighbour one base away suggests this may be a read error. This chain links TRBV6-6 with TRBJ2-5; D may correspond to TRBD1 or TRBD2 (5 bases each). V was cut by 0 bases and J by 5 bases, with 10 bases left in between. CDR3 length: 14 residues. Germline V lookup: CDR1 MNHNY, CDR2 SVGAGI (reference sequence). CDR3: CASSYSRGSETQYF. In DNA, the CDR3 is TGTGCCAGCAGTTACTCCCGGGGCAGTGAGACCCAGTACTTC.

This clonotype was observed at least ten times. The chain is built from TRBV12-3 or TRBV12-4 and TRBJ2-3; 7 bases are a match to TRBD1. Trimming cost V 5 bases and J 1 base; bases outside gene matches: 9. The length of the CDR3 is 16 residues. The CDR3 loop is CASSLSTGVGTDTQYF. CDR3 in DNA: TGTGCCAGCAGTCTAAGCACAGGGGTAGGCACAGATACGCAGTATTTT.

This clonotype has at least ten counts. CDR3 region: CASRLSGGAEQYF. The CDR3 DNA reads as TGTGCCAGCAGGCTTAGCGGGGGGGCAGAGCAGTACTTC. The chain recombines TRBV7-2 with TRBJ2-7, with TRBD2 matching over 11 bases. Germline V gene data show CDR1 as SGHTA and CDR2 as FQGNSA. The J segment lost 7 bases and the V segment lost 6 bases, leaving 5 bases of the junction unmatched. This CDR3 region has 13 residues.

This clonotype was seen ten or more times. J is TRBJ2-3 and V is TRBV29-1; D ambiguous. With 0 bases removed from V and 4 bases from J, the gap between germline ends came to 8 bases. The CDR3 contains 13 residues. CDR1 SQVTM and CDR2 ANQGSEA come from the germline V gene. CDR3 coding DNA: TGCAGCGTTGAAGACATCCCCCCAGATACGCAGTATTTT. Its translation: CSVEDIPPDTQYF.

This clonotype was detected many times. V usage is TRBV5-1 and J usage is TRBJ1-2; D may be TRBD1 (6 bases). V was cut by 0 bases and J by 5 bases, with 11 bases left in between. The CDR3 totals 14 residues. Germline V CDR1 and CDR2: SGHRS, YFSETQ. DNA of the CDR3: TGCGCCAGCAGCTTGGGTCCGCAGGGGTATGGCTACACCTTC. Its protein product is CASSLGPQGYGYTF.